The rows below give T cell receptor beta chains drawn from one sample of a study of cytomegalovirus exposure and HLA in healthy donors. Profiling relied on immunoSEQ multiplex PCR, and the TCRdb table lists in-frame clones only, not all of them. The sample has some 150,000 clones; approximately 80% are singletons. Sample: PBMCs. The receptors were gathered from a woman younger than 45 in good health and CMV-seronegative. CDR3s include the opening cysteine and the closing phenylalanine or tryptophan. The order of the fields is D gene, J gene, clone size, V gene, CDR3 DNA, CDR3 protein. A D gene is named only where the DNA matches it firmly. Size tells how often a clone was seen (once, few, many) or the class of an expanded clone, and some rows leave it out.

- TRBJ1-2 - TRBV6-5 TGTGCCAGCAGTTACGGGGCCGTGGGCTATGGCTACACCTTC CASSYGAVGYGYTF
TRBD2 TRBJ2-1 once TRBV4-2 TGTGCCAGCAGCCCGAATCCTCTAGCGGGGGTCTACAATGAGCAGTTCTTC CASSPNPLAGVYNEQFF
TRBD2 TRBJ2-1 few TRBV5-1 TGCGCCAGCAGCGTATCTAGCGGGGGGGCCTCTAGGAGTGAGCAGTTCTTC CASSVSSGGASRSEQFF
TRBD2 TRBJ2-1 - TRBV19 TGTGCCAGTATGGGGGTGACTAGCGGGATATCCTACAATGAGCAGTTCTTC CASMGVTSGISYNEQFF
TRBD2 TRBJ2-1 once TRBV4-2 TGTGCCAGCAGCGGACGGGAGGCGGGAAACAATGAGCAGTTCTTC CASSGREAGNNEQFF
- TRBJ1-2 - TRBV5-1 TGCGCCAGCAGCTTGGAGGCAGGGTTGAGGTCTCATGGCTACACCTTC CASSLEAGLRSHGYTF
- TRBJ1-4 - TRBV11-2 TGTGCCAGCAGCTCCAAAGGGACTGCATGGGATGAAAAACTGTTTTTT CASSSKGTAWDEKLFF
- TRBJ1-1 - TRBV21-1 TGTGCCAGCAGCAGACAGGACGTGAGCACTGAAGCTTTCTTT CASSRQDVSTEAFF
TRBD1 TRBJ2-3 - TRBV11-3 TGTGCCAGCAGCCGGGGGACAGGGGGCACAGATACGCAGTATTTT CASSRGTGGTDTQYF
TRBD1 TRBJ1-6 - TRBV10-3 TGTGCCATCAGGGGACAGACAAATTCACCCCTCCACTTT CAIRGQTNSPLHF
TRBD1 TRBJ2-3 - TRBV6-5 TGTGCCAGCAGTTACGGACAGGGGGTAGCAGATACGCAGTATTTT CASSYGQGVADTQYF
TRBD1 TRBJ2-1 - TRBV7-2 TGTGCCAGCAGCCGAGACAGGGACTCCTACAATGAGCAGTTCTTC CASSRDRDSYNEQFF
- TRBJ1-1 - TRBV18 TGTGCCAGCTCATGGGATGTGGGGCTTGAAGCTTTCTTT CASSWDVGLEAFF
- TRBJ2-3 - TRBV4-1 TGCGCCAGCAGCCAAGTCCCATCCGTGGGAGGTGGATCGGTTGTTGCAGATACGCAGTATTTT CASSQVPSVGGGSVVADTQYF
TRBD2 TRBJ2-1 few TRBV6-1 TGTGCCAGCGGACGGGGGGGCTACAATGAGCAGTTCTTC CASGRGGYNEQFF
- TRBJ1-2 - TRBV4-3 TGCGCCAGCAGCCAGTTCTGGACAGCTAACTATGGCTACACCTTC CASSQFWTANYGYTF